This T cell receptor (beta chain) was captured by sequencing in a study of blood T cell repertoires in COVID-19. Original handling: Amplification of reference gene primers was used by the study to estimate nucleated cell counts. Generated by immunoSEQ multiplex PCR, the TCRdb table keeps only in-frame clones and is missing some. D and trimming were read from the DNA, whereas the V and J calls and clone size are those reported in that table. Here the sample spans 200,000 to 250,000 clones, around three quarters being singletons. As regards this clone: The same CDR3 also results from other DNA sequences found in this sample.

V was clipped by 6 bases and J by 3 bases; unmatched bases: 2. CDR3 length equals 13 residues. The sample was peripheral blood. The TCR comes from a woman in her seventies with acute or convalescent COVID-19. The chain links TRBV12-3 or TRBV12-4 to TRBJ1-5; 7 bases match TRBD1. The CDR3 DNA is TGTGCCAGCAGGGGGACAGTCAATCAGCCCCAGCATTTT. The encoded protein is CASRGTVNQPQHF.